The 3 T cell receptor beta chains given below trace back to one sample, sequenced in a study of shared clonotypes between healthy human individuals. This table comes from immunoSEQ multiplex PCR, and its TCRdb copy is limited to in-frame clones, with some not included. Of roughly 1,100,000 clones in the sample, approximately 72% were seen once. The sequenced material came from memory CD4+ T cells sorted from blood. Noted subset: CD45RA-negative fraction. All receptors come from a man aged 18 to 29 in good health.

The table lists this clone with a count of one. This sequence joins TRBV2 and TRBJ2-3, with TRBD2 identical over 12 bases. Germline trimming cut 4 bases from V and 9 bases from J; bases unmatched to any gene: 8. The CDR3 covers 15 residues. Germline V CDR1 and CDR2: SNHLY, FYNNEI. The CDR3 region is CASSVSSGGARTQYF. CDR3 DNA: TGTGCCAGCAGTGTATCTAGCGGGGGGGCTCGCACGCAGTATTTT.

The chain employs TRBV28 and TRBJ1-1; 8 bases agree with TRBD1. The germline CDR1 and CDR2 sequences are MDHEN and SYDVKM. This CDR3 region has 14 residues. J lost 11 bases, V lost 1 base, and 9 bases had no gene match. CDR3 nucleotides: TGTGCCAGCAGTTTATCCGTGACAGGGGATGGGGCTTTCTTT. Amino acids: CASSLSVTGDGAFF.

The chain links TRBV6-1 to TRBJ2-7, with D possibly being TRBD2 (6 bases). Trimming cost V 0 bases and J 4 bases, with 13 bases left between them. The CDR3 has 15 amino acids. Germline V lookup: CDR1 MNHNS, CDR2 SASEGT. CDR3 bases: TGTGCCAGCAGTGAAGCGCGGGGATATCGTTACGAGCAGTACTTC. It is translated as CASSEARGYRYEQYF.